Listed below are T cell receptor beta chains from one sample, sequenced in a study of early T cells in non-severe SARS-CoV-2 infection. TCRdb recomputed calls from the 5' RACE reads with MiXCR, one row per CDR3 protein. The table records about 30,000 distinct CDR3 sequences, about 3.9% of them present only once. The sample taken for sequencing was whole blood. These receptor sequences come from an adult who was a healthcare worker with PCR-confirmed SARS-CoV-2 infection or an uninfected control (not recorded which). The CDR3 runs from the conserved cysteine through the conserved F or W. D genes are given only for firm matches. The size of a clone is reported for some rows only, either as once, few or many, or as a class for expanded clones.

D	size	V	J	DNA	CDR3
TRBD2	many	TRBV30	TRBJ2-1	TGTGCCTCGGAATTTAGCGGGAGAGGATCCTACAATGAGCAGTTCTTC	CASEFSGRGSYNEQFF
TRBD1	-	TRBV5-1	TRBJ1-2	TGCGCCAGCAGGATGTTTACCGGGACAGGGGTTAATGGCTACACCTTC	CASRMFTGTGVNGYTF
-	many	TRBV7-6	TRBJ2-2	TGTGCCAGCAGCTTGATCCGGACCGGGGAGCTGTTTTTT	CASSLIRTGELFF
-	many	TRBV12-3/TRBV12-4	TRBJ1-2	TGTGCCAGCAGTCATATTAGACAGGCCTATGGCTACACCTTC	CASSHIRQAYGYTF
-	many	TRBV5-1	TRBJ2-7	TGCGCCAGCAGCTTGGCCAAGGGGTACGAGCAGTACTTC	CASSLAKGYEQYF
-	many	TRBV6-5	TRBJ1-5	TGTGCCAGCAACAGGGTTTATAGCAATCAGCCCCAGCATTTT	CASNRVYSNQPQHF
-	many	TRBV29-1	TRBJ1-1	TGCAGCGTTGAGGTTCGGAATGAAGCTTTCTTT	CSVEVRNEAFF
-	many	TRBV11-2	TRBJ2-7	TGTGCCAGCAGCTCGGATATTGCGGTCCCCGAGCAGTACTTC	CASSSDIAVPEQYF
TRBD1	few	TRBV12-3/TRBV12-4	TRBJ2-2	TGTGCCAGCAGTACTGGACAGGGGAGAACCGGGGAGCTGTTTTTT	CASSTGQGRTGELFF
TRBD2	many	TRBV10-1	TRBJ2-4	TGCGCCAGAGCGGGAGAGGGTAAAAACATTCAGTACTTC	CARAGEGKNIQYF
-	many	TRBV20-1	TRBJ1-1	TGCAGTGCTTCGGTGAACACTGAAGCTTTCTTT	CSASVNTEAFF
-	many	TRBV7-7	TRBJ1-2	TGTGCTAGCAGCTTAAACGTCTTGGGCTATGGCTACACCTTC	CASSLNVLGYGYTF
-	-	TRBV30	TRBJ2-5	TGTGCCTGGAGTGAGGCGGGCGTTGTTTTTATGGAGACCCAGTACTTC	CAWSEAGVVFMETQYF
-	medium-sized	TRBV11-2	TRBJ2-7	TGTGCCAGCAGCTTAGATTGGTCCCCTCAATACGAGCAGTACTTC	CASSLDWSPQYEQYF
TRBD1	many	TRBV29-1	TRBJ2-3	TGCAGCGTTAGGGGACAGGGCACAGATACGCAGTATTTT	CSVRGQGTDTQYF
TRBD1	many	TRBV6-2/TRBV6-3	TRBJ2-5	TGTGCCAGCAGTTCGGGACAGGGGAACCCACGCCAAGAGACCCAGTACTTC	CASSSGQGNPRQETQYF
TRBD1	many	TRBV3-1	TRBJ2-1	TGTGCCAGCAGCCTGACAGGGGGCGCCTACAATGAGCAGTTCTTC	CASSLTGGAYNEQFF
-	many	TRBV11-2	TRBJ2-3	TGTGCCAGCAGCCCTCGGACACCGAGCACAGATACGCAGTATTTT	CASSPRTPSTDTQYF
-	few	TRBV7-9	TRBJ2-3	TGTGCCAGCAGCGCCGGAAACATTCTGGATACGCAGTATTTT	CASSAGNILDTQYF
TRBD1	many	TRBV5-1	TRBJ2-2	TGCGCCAGCAGCTCGGCCGGGACAGGGGCCACCGGGGAGCTGTTTTTT	CASSSAGTGATGELFF
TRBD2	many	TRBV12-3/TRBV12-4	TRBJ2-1	TGTGCCAGCAGTGGTAGTTTGTCCTGGGCTAGCGGGAGCAATGAGCAGTTCTTC	CASSGSLSWASGSNEQFF
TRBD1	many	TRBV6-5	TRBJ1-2	TGTGCCAGCCGTTCGTCGGGACAGGGCAGCGGCTATGGCTACACCTTC	CASRSSGQGSGYGYTF
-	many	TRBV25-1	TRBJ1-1	TGTGCCAGCAGTGACCCAGGGTGGAACACTGAAGCTTTCTTT	CASSDPGWNTEAFF
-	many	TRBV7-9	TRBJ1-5	TGTGCCAGCAGCTCACAAGGGGGAAGGCAGCCCCAGCATTTT	CASSSQGGRQPQHF
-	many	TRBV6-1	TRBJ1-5	TGTGCCAGCAGAGCCGCGACGAGTCTCAGCAATCAGCCCCAGCATTTT	CASRAATSLSNQPQHF
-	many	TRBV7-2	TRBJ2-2	TGTGCCAGCAGCCGCTCGGGCACCGGGGAGCTGTTTTTT	CASSRSGTGELFF
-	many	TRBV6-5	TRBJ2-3	TGTGCCAGCAGTGACGCTAGCCGAGCGGCAACAGATACGCAGTATTTT	CASSDASRAATDTQYF
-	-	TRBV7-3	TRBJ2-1	TGTGCCAGCAGCCTTTCCAGGGGCAACAATGAGCAGTTCTTC	CASSLSRGNNEQFF
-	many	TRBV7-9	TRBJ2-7	TGTGCCAGCAGCTTAGCGGGGGACCGGTACTACGAGCAGTACTTC	CASSLAGDRYYEQYF
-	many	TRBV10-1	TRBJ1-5	TGCGCCAGCAGTGAGTCGGGCAGCAATCAGCCCCAGCATTTT	CASSESGSNQPQHF
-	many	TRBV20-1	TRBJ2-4	TGCAGTGCCACCGACCCCAACGGGGGGCGAGGCAAAAACATTCAGTACTTC	CSATDPNGGRGKNIQYF
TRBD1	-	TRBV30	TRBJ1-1	TGTGCCTGGAGCGCCCAGGGGGTGAACACTGAAGCTTTCTTT	CAWSAQGVNTEAFF
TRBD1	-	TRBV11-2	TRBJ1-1	TGTGCCAGCTTGGACAGGATGAACACTGAAGCTTTCTTT	CASLDRMNTEAFF
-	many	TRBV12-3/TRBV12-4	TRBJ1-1	TGTGCCAGCAGTAAGCGAGAGTCCCTAAGGGAAGCTTTCTTT	CASSKRESLREAFF
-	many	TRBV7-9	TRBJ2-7	TGTGCCAGCAGCTGGGGCTGGGAGCAGTACTTC	CASSWGWEQYF
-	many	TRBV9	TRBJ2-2	TGTGCCAGCAGCCCATCAGTCAGGCAGGGGATCACCGGGGAGCTGTTTTTT	CASSPSVRQGITGELFF
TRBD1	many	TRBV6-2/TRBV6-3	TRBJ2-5	TGTGCCAGCAGTACCTATCGGACAGGGGGAAAAGAGACCCAGTACTTC	CASSTYRTGGKETQYF
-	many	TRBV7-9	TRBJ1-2	TGTGCCAGCAGCTCCAACAGCTACACCTTC	CASSSNSYTF
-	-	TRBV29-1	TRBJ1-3	TGCAGCGTTGAAGTTGGAGGGGCTGGAAACACCATATATTTT	CSVEVGGAGNTIYF
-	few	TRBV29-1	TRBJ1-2	TGCAGCGTTGATGGGACGGACGACTATGGCTACACCTTC	CSVDGTDDYGYTF
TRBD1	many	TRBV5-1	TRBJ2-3	TGCGCCAGCAGCACAAGCGGGACAGGGGGAACAGATACGCAGTATTTT	CASSTSGTGGTDTQYF
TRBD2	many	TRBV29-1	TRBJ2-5	TGCAGCGTCCCTGGGGTAGCGGGAGCCTCTGGGGAGACCCAGTACTTC	CSVPGVAGASGETQYF
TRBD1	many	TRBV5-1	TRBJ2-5	TGCGCCAGCAGCACCGGGACAGGGGGAGAGACCCAGTACTTC	CASSTGTGGETQYF
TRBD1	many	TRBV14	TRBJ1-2	TGTGCCAGCAGCCTGGACAGGGATTTTTGGGATGGCTACACCTTC	CASSLDRDFWDGYTF
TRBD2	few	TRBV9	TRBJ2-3	TGTGCCAGCAGCCGGGGGGGCCTTCTCACAGATACGCAGTATTTT	CASSRGGLLTDTQYF
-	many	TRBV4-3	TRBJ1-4	TGCGCCAGCAGCCAAGATACAGGGAGGACTAATGAAAAACTGTTTTTT	CASSQDTGRTNEKLFF
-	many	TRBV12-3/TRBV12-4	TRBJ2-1	TGTGCCAGCAGCCCACGGGGCGCCGGCTACTTAGTGGATGAGCAGTTCTTC	CASSPRGAGYLVDEQFF
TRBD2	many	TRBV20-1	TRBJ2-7	TGCAGTGCTAGAAGGGTAGCGGGAGCTGGCGAGCAGTACTTC	CSARRVAGAGEQYF
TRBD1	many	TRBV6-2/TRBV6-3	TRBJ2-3	TGTGCCAGCAGTTCCATCGGGACAGGGGAAGATACGCAGTATTTT	CASSSIGTGEDTQYF
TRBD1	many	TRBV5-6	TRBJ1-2	TGTGCCAGCAGCTCGACAGGGGGCTACTATGGCTACACCTTC	CASSSTGGYYGYTF
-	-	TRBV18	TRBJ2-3	TGTGCCAGCTCACCTCGTTTTGCACAGGGCTCAGATACGCAGTATTTT	CASSPRFAQGSDTQYF
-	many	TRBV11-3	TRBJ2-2	TGTGCCAGCAGAAGGGCAGGAACGAACACCGGGGAGCTGTTTTTT	CASRRAGTNTGELFF
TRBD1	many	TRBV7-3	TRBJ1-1	TGTGCCAGCAGCTTAACAAGGGGGCTGGAAGCTTTCTTT	CASSLTRGLEAFF
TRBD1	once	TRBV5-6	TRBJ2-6	TGTGCCAGCAGGCGGACAGGGGACGGGGCCAACGTCCTGACTTTC	CASRRTGDGANVLTF
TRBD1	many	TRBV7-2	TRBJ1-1	TGTGCCAGCAGCTTAGGAGTGTCCGGGACAGGAGTTATGAACACTGAAGCTTTCTTT	CASSLGVSGTGVMNTEAFF